Listed here is a single T cell receptor beta chain. Antigen unknown. This sample is part of a study of Ad26.COV2.S vaccination and SARS-CoV-2 variants. This CDR3 has 15 amino acids. Trimming removed 3 bases from V and 3 bases from J; junction bases left unmatched: 3. CDR1 SGHNT and CDR2 YYREEE come from the germline V gene (reference sequence). Sample treatment: around 19 received Ad26.COV2.S at low or high dose, single or two shots; roughly five received placebo; per-sample allocation not given. Day 63 following the first vaccine or placebo injection was when the samples were taken. A Boston donor was an adult aged 18-55 years. This table comes from immunoSEQ multiplex PCR, and its TCRdb copy is limited to in-frame clones, with some not included. The sample shows under 550,000 clones, 75% to 95% of them seen only once. Study findings and constraints: It was found that vaccine and placebo recipients had similar non-spike TCR breadth.

The J gene is TRBJ2-7, the V gene TRBV5-4, with 13 bases that match TRBD2. Here the sequenced sample was peripheral blood, taken in a trial of Ad26.COV2.S vaccine versus placebo. The origin of this receptor is a person aged 18-60 years who received the Ad26.COV2.S COVID-19 vaccine or a placebo. CDR3 in amino acids: CASSSGLAGYYEQYF. The CDR3 nucleotides read TGTGCCAGCAGCTCGGGACTAGCGGGATACTACGAGCAGTACTTC.